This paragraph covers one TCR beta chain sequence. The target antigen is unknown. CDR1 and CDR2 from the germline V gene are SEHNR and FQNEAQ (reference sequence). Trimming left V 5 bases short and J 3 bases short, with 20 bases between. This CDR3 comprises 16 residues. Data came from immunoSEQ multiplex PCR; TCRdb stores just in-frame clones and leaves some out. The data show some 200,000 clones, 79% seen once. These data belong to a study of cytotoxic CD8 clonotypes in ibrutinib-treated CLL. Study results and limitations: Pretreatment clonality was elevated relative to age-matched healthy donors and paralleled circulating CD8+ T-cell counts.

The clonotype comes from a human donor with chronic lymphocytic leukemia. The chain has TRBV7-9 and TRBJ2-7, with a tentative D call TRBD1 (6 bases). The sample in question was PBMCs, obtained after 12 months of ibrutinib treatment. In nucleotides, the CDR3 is TGTGCCAGCAGCCCGGGACACAACGTGGGCTACTACGAGCAGTACTTC. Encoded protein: CASSPGHNVGYYEQYF.